Listed below are T cell receptor beta chains from one sample, sequenced in a study of T cell changes during pregnancy in multiple sclerosis. The method was immunoSEQ multiplex PCR; TCRdb's version includes in-frame clones alone and lacks a portion of them. The sample lists approximately 59,000 clones, around 91% occurring once. This specimen consisted of peripheral blood, obtained in the third trimester of pregnancy. All receptors derive from a female donor in good health, enrolled as a control in a pregnancy study. The conserved cysteine and the conserved F or W are not part of the CDR3 here.

v_gene: TRBV7-2; CDR3aa: ASSQRWTGYSNQPQH
v_gene: TRBV6-6; CDR3aa: ASSVSGVGRLF
v_gene: TRBV19; CDR3aa: ASSKRGGTARITDTQY
v_gene: TRBV7-2; CDR3aa: ASSLYYNSPLH
v_gene: TRBV15; CDR3aa: ATSRDRARPGMVGELF
v_gene: TRBV14; CDR3aa: ASSSPVGQGGTDTQY
v_gene: TRBV18; CDR3aa: ASSMGQGGEKLF
v_gene: TRBV7-2; CDR3aa: ASSVQGFNQPQH
v_gene: TRBV19; CDR3aa: ASSIGRNTEAF
v_gene: TRBV4-3; CDR3aa: ASSQGTGTNYGYT
v_gene: TRBV5-1; CDR3aa: ASSPGTGAYEQY
v_gene: TRBV5-1; CDR3aa: ASSLGQGVNEQY
v_gene: TRBV6-5; CDR3aa: ASSAGQGAYGYT
v_gene: TRBV5-1; CDR3aa: ASSLEGSSYNEQF
v_gene: TRBV12-5; CDR3aa: ASGLGQGAGGYT
v_gene: TRBV28; CDR3aa: ASSLLGGSGNTIY
v_gene: TRBV6-1; CDR3aa: ASIGGGYYGYT
v_gene: TRBV7-2; CDR3aa: ASSQHPMGRGNYGYT
v_gene: TRBV9; CDR3aa: ASSVTPGGANEKLF
v_gene: TRBV5-4; CDR3aa: ASSSNPQGVHYEQY
v_gene: TRBV11-2; CDR3aa: ASSLGTPLDYGYT
v_gene: TRBV9; CDR3aa: ASSVGWGGDHSPLH
v_gene: TRBV5-6; CDR3aa: ASSRRAETQY